These 8 T cell receptor beta chains were all obtained from the same sample, sequenced in a study of T cell responses to AZD1222 COVID-19 vaccine. Assay: immunoSEQ multiplex PCR; the TCRdb copy retains only in-frame clones and omits some. The sample lists fewer than 55,000 clones; under 85% were seen once. The specimen was peripheral blood, collected on day 0 of MenACWY control vaccination. The receptors stem from an adult in good health.

The CDR3 spells CASSESWTEAFF. CDR3 sequence (DNA): TGCGCCAGCAGTGAGTCATGGACAGAGGCTTTCTTT. V and J are TRBV10-2 and TRBJ1-1; TRBD1 is a possible D gene (6 bases). There are 12 residues in the CDR3. From germline, CDR1 is WSHSY and CDR2 SAAADI. Trimming took off 0 bases at V and 11 bases at J, with 10 bases between the two ends.

The sample holds one count of this clone. This sequence joins TRBV5-1 and TRBJ1-4; weak D call: TRBD1 (6 bases). The ends were cut back, 0 bases at V and 7 bases at J, with 16 bases in the middle. The V gene's germline CDR1 is SGHRS and CDR2 YFSETQ. The CDR3 spans 16 residues. CDR3 sequence reads: CASSLEFGGAGEKLFF. In DNA, the CDR3 is TGCGCCAGCAGCTTGGAATTTGGGGGGGCTGGTGAAAAACTGTTTTTT.

CDR3 coding DNA: TGTGCCAGCAGCCGGACGGGCCGGAATGAGCAGTTCTTC. Translation gives CASSRTGRNEQFF. The gene calls are TRBV3-1 (or the pseudogene TRBV3-2) and TRBJ2-1; no firm D call. Deletions cut 4 bases from V and 7 bases from J, with 11 bases between. The CDR3 consists of 13 residues. Germline V gene data show CDR1 as LGHDT and CDR2 as YNNKEL (reference sequence).

The V gene is TRBV30, the J gene TRBJ1-1; D remains unclear. Germline CDR1 reads GTSNPN; CDR2 reads SVGIG (reference sequence). The CDR3 covers 15 residues. The V gene lost 0 bases and the J gene lost 0 bases, with 11 bases spanning the gap. The CDR3 here is CAWSVGHNMNTEAFF. As DNA, the CDR3 is TGTGCCTGGAGTGTAGGGCACAACATGAACACTGAAGCTTTCTTT.

The count of this clone is one. The chain links TRBV18 to TRBJ2-1; D remains ambiguous. The CDR3 covers 13 residues. Between the trimmed V and J ends, which lost 3 bases and 10 bases, there was a span of 13 bases. CDR1 and CDR2 (germline): KGHSH, LQKENI. In DNA, the CDR3 is TGTGCCAGCTCACCGGATTCTCTAGGAGAGCAGTTCTTC. Amino acids: CASSPDSLGEQFF.

The rearrangement joins TRBV30 to TRBJ1-2; TRBD1 might be the D (5 bases). Trimming left V 1 base short and J 2 bases short, with 17 bases between. The V gene's germline CDR1 is GTSNPN and CDR2 SVGIG (reference sequence). The CDR3 is 16 amino acids. CDR3 DNA: TGTGCCTGGAGTGGGAGTCCAGGGCTCGACAACTATGGCTACACCTTC. This encodes CAWSGSPGLDNYGYTF.

This clone came up once. V gene TRBV29-1 combines with J gene TRBJ2-4; D ambiguous. CDR3 length: 14 residues. Germline V CDR1 and CDR2: SQVTM, ANQGSEA. V dropped 0 bases and J dropped 9 bases, with 15 bases sitting between them. Here the CDR3 reads CSVEDGAGLGIQYF. CDR3 coding DNA: TGCAGCGTTGAAGATGGTGCAGGCCTGGGCATTCAGTACTTC.

This chain connects TRBV9 to TRBJ1-2; TRBD1 might be the D (6 bases). The germline V gene has CDR1 SGDLS and CDR2 YYNGEE. The CDR3 extends over 13 amino acids. Trimming removed 6 bases at V and 4 bases at J, with 13 bases between. The CDR3 DNA reads TGTGCCAGCAATACCAGGGGTGGCTATGGCTACACCTTC. Translated, it gives CASNTRGGYGYTF.